This entry concerns a single TCR beta chain. What this receptor recognizes is not known. Qualities for individual bases were not recorded, and no much larger clone is one base off. This entry belongs to a study of T-cell reconstitution after alpha-beta-depleted transplantation in children (dated by TCRdb to between 2015 and 2016). Notes on the research overall: Using TCR repertoire profiling, the study quantitatively followed how T-cell immune reconstitution unfolded in children after TCRalphabeta/CD19-depleted allogeneic hematopoietic cell transplantation. Summary of the overall study and its limitations: The high TCRbeta diversity at day 60 in some patients was ascribed to recipient T cells and intrathymic progenitors that had survived conditioning. The apparently early alphabetaT-cell count recovery about two months after transplant was reportedly dependent on only several hundred rapidly expanded clones derived from non-depleted graft cells. The frequencies of hyperexpanded clones fell over the following months, and after one year, T-cell counts and TCRbeta diversity were mostly attributed to newly produced T cells.

In the paper's terms, the treatment or condition label means: allogeneic hematopoietic cell transplantation with graft depleted of TCRalphabeta T cells and CD19 B cells. The transplant recipients were children given TCRalphabeta/CD19-depleted allogeneic hematopoietic cell grafts. The germline V end is reduced by 6 bases and the J end by 4 bases; junction bases left unmatched: 1. The CDR3 spans 12 residues, from the cysteine through the phenylalanine. The DNA shown is the 36-base CDR3, in frame from base 1. Via the germline V gene (reference sequence), CDR1 is MNHNY and CDR2 SVGAGI. Library method: PCR. Instrument on record: Illumina HiSeq 2500. TCR libraries were prepared with molecular barcoding, using unique molecular identifiers to normalize TCRbeta repertoire quantification. TCRdb trimmed public reads at Q25 via fastp, called clones via MiXCR and kept in-frame beta chains. Every distinct CDR3 protein forms one entry, paired with its most common genes and DNA. The table for this sample lists approximately 97,000 distinct CDR3 sequences; roughly 7.2% of them were counted only once. Over 15% of the sample lies in the top ten.

This sequence originates from a boy aged 2 to 9 with acute lymphoblastic leukemia, due to receive a stem cell transplant. The sequencing used PBMCs, collected before TCRalphabeta/CD19-depleted stem cell transplant. The rearranged chain carries TRBV6-6 and TRBJ2-3, and 7 bases in between align with TRBD1. The CDR3 has the sequence CASSGQADTQYF. The nucleotides read TGTGCCAGCAGCGGACAGGCAGATACGCAGTATTTT.